The 9 T cell receptor beta chains below all came from one sample that was sequenced in a study of T cell repertoires in ileal Crohn's disease. Sequencing was performed with immunoSEQ multiplex PCR; in TCRdb, only in-frame clones are kept and a portion is missing. The sample carries thousands of clones, just under 85% recorded once. What was sequenced was ileal tissue. Receptors originate from an adult with Crohn's disease.

This clone was seen a few times. V and J are TRBV11-2 and TRBJ1-2; perhaps TRBD1 as D (6 bases). V lost 0 bases and J lost 2, with 10 bases in between. The CDR3 length is 15 residues. CDR1 and CDR2 from the germline V gene are SGHAT and FQNNGV. CDR3 sequence reads: CASSLEQGGNYGYTF. The DNA of the CDR3 is TGTGCCAGCAGCTTAGAACAGGGCGGAAACTATGGCTACACCTTC. Using reference TRBV11-2 and TRBJ1-2 for the parts outside the CDR3, the full variable domain is EAGVAQSPRYKIIEKRQSVAFWCNPISGHATLYWYQQILGQGPKLLIQFQNNGVVDDSQLPKDRFSAERLKGVDSTLKIQPAKLEDSAVYLCASSLEQGGNYGYTFGSGTRLTVV.

V is TRBV2 and J is TRBJ1-6; the D is unclear. Per the germline V gene, CDR1 is SNHLY and CDR2 is FYNNEI. With 7 bases removed from V and 7 bases from J, the gap between germline ends came to 5 bases. This CDR3 spans 11 amino acids. As DNA, the CDR3 is TGTGCCAGCAACGGGAATTCACCCCTCCACTTT. Translation gives CASNGNSPLHF.

This chain uses TRBV29-1 with TRBJ1-2; 8 bases align to TRBD1. The germline gives CDR1 SQVTM, CDR2 ANQGSEA. J was trimmed by 8 bases and V by 7 bases; bases with no gene match: 15. The CDR3 length is 14 residues. The CDR3 region is CSAMPRQGAVGYTF. CDR3 in DNA: TGCAGCGCCATGCCGAGGCAGGGGGCGGTCGGCTACACCTTC.

This clone was detected once. This chain joins TRBV5-1 and TRBJ2-7, with a tentative D call TRBD2 (6 bases). In germline, CDR1 is SGHRS, CDR2 YFSETQ. The CDR3 totals 13 residues. V gave up 2 bases and J gave up 6 bases, with 12 bases separating them. The chain's CDR3 is CASSFSTGGEQYF. The CDR3 DNA reads as TGCGCCAGCAGCTTCTCTACCGGGGGCGAGCAGTACTTC.

This chain uses TRBV5-4 with TRBJ2-7; TRBD1 or TRBD2 may be the D gene (5 bases each). Germline lookup yields CDR1 SGHNT and CDR2 YYREEE (reference sequence). The V gene lost 4 bases and the J gene lost 5 bases, with 13 bases spanning the gap. The CDR3 consists of 13 residues. The CDR3 protein is CASSPQGDNEQYF. The CDR3 nucleotides read TGTGCCAGCAGCCCTCAGGGAGATAACGAGCAGTACTTC.

This clone occurred a few times. The chain is built from TRBV7-2 and TRBJ2-4; TRBD1 or TRBD2 may be the D gene (5 bases each). Germline V CDR1 and CDR2: SGHTA, FQGNSA. The CDR3 is 16 amino acids. V dropped 5 bases and J dropped 1 base, with 15 bases sitting between them. CDR3 protein: CASSGTASPAKNIQYF. The CDR3 nucleotides read TGTGCCAGCAGCGGGACCGCAAGCCCCGCCAAAAACATTCAGTACTTC.

This chain uses TRBV6-6 with TRBJ1-2; 7 bases map to TRBD1. The CDR3 spans 13 residues. The V gene's germline CDR1 is MNHNY and CDR2 SVGAGI (reference sequence). V was pared by 5 bases and J by 2 bases, with 2 bases of the junction left unmatched. The CDR3 bases are TGTGCCAGCAGTCAGGGGGGGAACTATGGCTACACCTTC. The encoded protein is CASSQGGNYGYTF.

This clone occurred once. The J gene is TRBJ1-2, the V gene TRBV25-1; 7 bases line up with TRBD1. The germline V gene encodes CDR1 MGHDK and CDR2 SYGVNS. The V gene end was trimmed by 4 bases and the J gene end by 7 bases; junction bases not matched to a gene: 3. The CDR3 has 12 residues. Here the CDR3 reads CASSVRTGGYTF. Written as DNA, the CDR3 is TGTGCCAGCAGTGTGAGGACAGGTGGCTACACCTTC.

The chain is built from TRBV2 and TRBJ1-2, with 8 bases fitting TRBD1. Looked up from germline, CDR1 is SNHLY and CDR2 is FYNNEI. The CDR3 has 14 amino acids. V dropped 5 bases and J dropped 4; count of bases not matched to a gene: 6. CDR3 DNA sequence: TGTGCCAGCAGTAGGACAGGGTCGGGCTATGGCTACACCTTC. This sequence encodes CASSRTGSGYGYTF.